Here is one T cell receptor (beta chain) with its context. Its antigen is not identified. Treatment specified: oral pan-JAK inhibitor, 5-10 mg twice daily. V lost 2 bases to trimming and J lost 1 base; unmatched junction nucleotides: 7. This CDR3 is 15 amino acids long. Per germline, CDR1 SQVTM and CDR2 ANQGSEA. Extraction of RNA preceded its reverse transcription into cDNA, which served as the sequencing template. The method was immunoSEQ multiplex PCR; TCRdb's version includes in-frame clones alone and lacks a portion of them. The sample holds around 100,000 clones, approximately 70% seen once. The entry originates in a study of CD8+ T cells in alopecia areata. Whole-study results and caveats: Many expanded lesional clones persisted in scalp and blood during tofacitinib treatment.

The sequencing here drew on CD8+ T cells sorted from blood, taken at approximately week 42, from a patient treated with tofacitinib. The J gene is TRBJ2-7, the V gene TRBV29-1; 8 positions agree with TRBD1. The sequence came from a human donor with alopecia areata. CDR3: CSVELTGDESYEQYF. In DNA form, the CDR3 reads TGCAGCGTTGAATTGACAGGGGACGAATCCTACGAGCAGTACTTC.